This T cell receptor (beta chain) originates from a study of T cells in localized non-small cell lung cancer. Unmatched junction bases numbered 13, after V lost 8 bases and J lost 3 bases. The germline gives CDR1 MNHGY, CDR2 SAAAGT. This CDR3 is built from 16 residues. The repertoire was sequenced with immunoSEQ multiplex PCR; TCRdb's copy has only in-frame clones and lacks some. Among just over 1,000 clones listed, about 20% were seen once. This clone showed up just a few times. The source was normal lung tissue next to the tumor, collected before any cancer treatment. This receptor was taken from a male donor older than 55 with stage III squamous cell lung carcinoma. The chain links TRBV6-8 to TRBJ2-7, with 10 bases fitting TRBD2. The CDR3 sequence: CASGPGLATPYYEQYF. The CDR3 DNA reads as TGTGCCAGCGGGCCGGGACTAGCGACTCCCTACTACGAGCAGTACTTC.